Each of the 29 T cell receptor beta chains below was sequenced from the same sample in a study of tumor and adjacent non-tumor tissue in lung cancer. The template was RNA from unsorted bulk tissue. The library came from three nested PCR rounds adapted from ARM-PCR protocols. MiXCR was run by TCRdb on the multiplex PCR reads, yielding one entry per CDR3 protein. Seen here are 75,000 to 95,000 distinct CDR3 sequences, just under 75% observed once, and the top ten hold roughly a tenth. The sequencing sample was made of lung tumor tissue. Receptors were obtained from a woman aged 40 to 49 with non-small cell lung cancer.

Of note for this clonotype: This CDR3 fails to terminate in the conserved phenylalanine or tryptophan, so it likely reflects a read error. This chain joins TRBV11-2 and TRBJ2-3, with 7 bases matching TRBD1. J lost 8 bases, V lost 5 bases, and 10 bases had no gene match. The CDR3 is 14 amino acids. Germline V gives CDR1 SGHAT, CDR2 FQNNGV. DNA of the CDR3: TGTGCCAGCAGCCACACGGGCAGGGACAGTACGCAGTATCGT. Protein sequence: CASSHTGRDSTQYR.

As concerns this clonotype: A much bigger clone sits one base away, suggesting this may be a read error. The chain recombines TRBV5-1 with TRBJ1-4; D gene unclear. From germline, CDR1 is SGHRS and CDR2 YFSETQ. V was clipped by 4 bases and J by 10 bases, with 17 bases between them. There are 14 residues in the CDR3. The CDR3, as DNA: TGCGCCAGCAGCCCCCCTATTGGGGAGGGAAAACTGTTTTTT. This translates into CASSPPIGEGKLFF.

The gene calls are TRBV6-5 and TRBJ2-7; D tentatively reads TRBD1 or TRBD2 (5 bases each). V dropped 7 bases and J dropped 6 bases, with 16 bases sitting between them. The CDR3 has 13 residues. Germline CDR1 and CDR2: MNHEY and SVGAGI. The CDR3 region is CASISMGELEQYF. The CDR3 bases are TGTGCCAGCATCTCCATGGGGGAGCTCGAGCAGTACTTC.

As concerns this clonotype: With a much larger clone just one base away, this may be a read error. This rearrangement joins TRBV12-3 or TRBV12-4 to TRBJ2-2; D tentatively fits TRBD1 or TRBD2 (6 bases each). V was cut by 3 bases and J by 9 bases, with 14 bases left in between. The CDR3 is 14 residues long. CDR3 DNA sequence: TGTGCCAGCAGTTTTAGGGGGGCGGCCAGGGAGCTGTTTTTT. This encodes CASSFRGAARELFF.

Of note for this clonotype: A much larger clonotype is one base distant, so this may be a read error. V is TRBV12-3 or TRBV12-4 and J is TRBJ1-5; 9 bases are shared with TRBD1. Trimming cost V 4 bases and J 4 bases; bases outside gene matches: 11. This CDR3 is built from 17 residues. This chain's CDR3 is CASSSGSPDRGNQPQHF. In nucleotides, the CDR3 is TGTGCCAGCAGTTCGGGCTCGCCAGACAGGGGGAATCAGCCCCAGCATTTT.

Within the sample, this clonotype is medium-sized (0.01 to 0.1%). V gene TRBV11-2 combines with J gene TRBJ1-5; maybe TRBD1 (5 bases). Germline CDR1 reads SGHAT; CDR2 reads FQNNGV. The CDR3 is 15 amino acids. Trimming stripped 3 bases from V and 3 bases from J, with 12 bases between. The DNA of the CDR3 is TGTGCCAGCAGCTTCAAAGGGGCACCCAATCAGCCCCAGCATTTT. This gives the protein CASSFKGAPNQPQHF.

About this clonotype: An end of the junction differs from the germline gene, which may be a read error. V usage is TRBV20-1 and J usage is TRBJ2-4; D is unclear. Germline V lookup: CDR1 DFQATT, CDR2 SNEGSKA (reference sequence). This CDR3 is built from 18 residues. CDR3 DNA: TGCAGTGCTAGAGATTCTCCAAGCCCCCTTTTAGCCAAAAAGATTCAGTACTTC. As protein: CSARDSPSPLLAKKIQYF.

This clonotype was counted only a few times. A read error is likely, as this CDR3 ends without the conserved phenylalanine or tryptophan. The rearrangement uses TRBV5-4 and TRBJ2-7, with D perhaps being TRBD1 or TRBD2 (5 bases each). Per germline, CDR1 SGHNT and CDR2 YYREEE (reference sequence). The CDR3 totals 12 residues. The germline V and J ends were trimmed by 5 bases and 5 bases, with 11 bases remaining between them. In DNA, the CDR3 is TGTGCCAGCAGGTCGGGGCCCCACGAGCAGTACCTC. Encoded protein: CASRSGPHEQYL.

A note on this clonotype: Germline is not matched at one junction end, which may reflect a read error. The chain employs TRBV11-2 and TRBJ1-2, with a possible D match to TRBD1 (5 bases). The CDR3 length is 14 residues. CDR1 is SGHAT and CDR2 is FQNNGV in the germline V gene. As DNA, the CDR3 is TGTGCCAACAGCTTGCCTCAGGGAGCCTATGGCTACAGCTTC. It is translated as CANSLPQGAYGYSF.

For this clonotype: The junction differs from germline at one of its ends, possibly a read error. This sequence joins TRBV4-1 and TRBJ2-5, with no clear D. Germline V CDR1 and CDR2: MGHRA, YSYEKL. The CDR3 is 15 residues long. CDR3 bases: TGCGCCAGTAGCCAAACATGGTGGCCAACGGAGACCCAGTACTTC. It encodes CASSQTWWPTETQYF.

V is TRBV20-1 and J is TRBJ1-1; D is unclear. The CDR3 totals 14 residues. Per germline, CDR1 DFQATT and CDR2 SNEGSKA (reference sequence). V was cut by 7 bases and J by 3 bases, with 18 bases left in between. The chain's CDR3 is CSVTTWIGYTEAFF. The CDR3 DNA reads as TGCAGTGTTACAACCTGGATAGGGTACACTGAAGCTTTCTTT.

The chain combines TRBV11-2 with TRBJ2-2, with D perhaps given as TRBD1 or TRBD2 (6 bases each). This CDR3 has 16 residues. Germline assignment: CDR1 SGHAT and CDR2 FQNNGV. As DNA, the CDR3 is TGTGTTAGCAGCTCCGGAGGGGGGACGAACACCGGGGAGCTGTTTTTT. Translation gives CVSSSGGGTNTGELFF.

As regards this clonotype: At one of its ends the junction is not consistent with the germline gene, which may arise from a read error. The gene calls are TRBV7-9 and TRBJ2-5, with 8 bases identical to TRBD2. The CDR3 has 15 residues. The germline V gene encodes CDR1 SEHNR and CDR2 FQNEAQ (reference sequence). This CDR3 is CASRLGGGLAETQYF. The CDR3, as DNA: TGTGCCAGCAGGTTAGGGGGAGGACTAGCCGAGACCCAGTACTTT.

Of note for this clonotype: Here the CDR3 omits its conserved ending phenylalanine or tryptophan, so a read error is the likely source. This chain links TRBV20-1 with TRBJ1-2; D not resolved. Trimming cost V 5 bases and J 4 bases, with 17 bases left between them. Germline V CDR1 and CDR2: DFQATT, SNEGSKA (reference sequence). The CDR3 length is 14 residues. CDR3 coding DNA: TGCAGTGCTCAAAAAGACCTAGGTGGCTATGGCTACACCTCC. Residues: CSAQKDLGGYGYTS.

To note about this clonotype: In this CDR3 the conserved last residue, phenylalanine or tryptophan, is missing, so a read error is likely. The DNA is omitted, as the CDR3 cannot be located on it reliably, and the CDR3 follows TCRdb's listing. This chain connects TRBV11-2 to TRBJ2-5; the table's D gene call, TRBD1, was not cross checked with the DNA. The germline V gene has CDR1 SGHAT and CDR2 FQNNGV. The CDR3 totals 15 residues, both ends included. The CDR3 is CASTKFGQAQETHYS.

This clonotype was counted ten times or more. CDR3 nucleotide sequence: TGTGCCAGCCGCGACGGGGGGGCAGGCACTGAAGCTTTCTTT. This encodes CASRDGGAGTEAFF. This chain uses TRBV28 with TRBJ1-1; the D gene is possibly TRBD1 (6 bases). The CDR3 has 14 residues. From germline, CDR1 is MDHEN and CDR2 SYDVKM. Trimming removed 8 bases from V and 4 bases from J, with 17 bases in between. The full variable domain, completed using reference TRBV28 and TRBJ1-1, is DVKVTQSSRYLVKRTGEKVFLECVQDMDHENMFWYRQDPGLGLRLIYFSYDVKMKEKGDIPEGYSVSREKKERFSLILESASTNQTSMYLCASRDGGAGTEAFFGQGTRLTVV.

A word on this clonotype: Relative to the germline gene, one junction end is altered; a read error may explain this. The chain combines TRBV5-1 with TRBJ2-1, with a possible D match to TRBD2 (6 bases). CDR1 and CDR2 from the germline V gene are SGHRS and YFSETQ. The CDR3 covers 14 residues. In DNA, the CDR3 is TGCACCAGCAGCCCCGGGACTGTGATGAATGAGCAGCTCTTC. Translated: CTSSPGTVMNEQLF.

This clonotype was detected many times. The chain recombines TRBV7-3 with TRBJ2-3, with 9 bases matching TRBD1. V gave up 6 bases and J gave up 5 bases; unmatched junction bases: 15. Germline assignment: CDR1 SGHTA and CDR2 FQGTGA. The CDR3 spans 17 residues. CDR3 nucleotides: TGTGCCAGCAGTTTCTTTGGCACAGGGGGCGAGGGAGATACGCAGTATTTT. It yields the protein CASSFFGTGGEGDTQYF. The whole variable domain, filled in from reference TRBV7-3 and TRBJ2-3, reads GAGVSQTPSNKVTEKGKYVELRCDPISGHTALYWYRQSLGQGPEFLIYFQGTGAADDSGLPNDRFFAVRPEGSVSTLKIQRTERGDSAVYLCASSFFGTGGEGDTQYFGPGTRLTVL.

This clonotype was seen just once. Without the conserved terminal phenylalanine or tryptophan, this CDR3 likely stems from a read error. This rearrangement joins TRBV29-1 to TRBJ1-1; weak D call: TRBD1 (5 bases). Germline loops: CDR1 SQVTM, CDR2 ANQGSEA. This CDR3 spans 14 amino acids. The germline V and J ends were trimmed by 6 bases and 4 bases, with 18 bases remaining between them. In DNA form, the CDR3 reads TGCAGCGTGTCGGACAAGGGGAGGAGCACTGAAGCTTTCCTT. Amino acids: CSVSDKGRSTEAFL.

In regard to this clonotype: This could be a read error, since a much larger clone is one nucleotide away. The genes are TRBV20-1 and TRBJ2-7, with D possibly TRBD2 on 6 matching bases. Germline CDR1 reads DFQATT; CDR2 reads SNEGSKA (reference sequence). The CDR3 has 15 residues. The CDR3 sequence: CSASSASAVEGERYF. CDR3 nucleotide sequence: TGCAGTGCTAGCTCCGCTAGCGCGGTGGAAGGGGAGCGGTACTTC.

On this clonotype: The CDR3 end shows no conserved phenylalanine or tryptophan, and so a read error is likely. V and J are TRBV10-3 and TRBJ2-3; possibly TRBD1 or TRBD2 for D (5 bases each). The CDR3 has 15 amino acids. V lost 3 bases to trimming and J lost 5 bases, with 15 bases between them. CDR1 is ENHRY, CDR2 SYGVKD, per germline. CDR3 nucleotides: TGTGCCATCAGTGAAAGGCAGGGAGTAAGAGATACGCAGTATTCT. Translating gives CAISERQGVRDTQYS.

Turning to this clonotype: A much larger clone sits a single nucleotide away, making a read error possible. The chain links TRBV20-1 to TRBJ2-6; D is unresolved. Germline V gene lookup returns CDR1 DFQATT and CDR2 SNEGSKA (reference sequence). This CDR3 region has 16 residues. DNA of the CDR3: TGCAGTGCTAGAATGTCCGTGGGTGCTGGGGTCAACGTCCTGACTTTC. It is translated as CSARMSVGAGVNVLTF.

The V call is TRBV6-2 or TRBV6-3, the J call TRBJ2-7; D may be TRBD2 (6 bases). The CDR3 has 14 amino acids. Trimming shortened V by 6 bases and J by 7 bases, and 19 bases separated the two germline ends. Germline loops: CDR1 MNHEY, CDR2 SVGEGT. The CDR3 DNA is TGTGCCAGCAGAGTTACCGGACCTCGGGGGGAGCAGTACTTC. Translating it yields CASRVTGPRGEQYF.

In its sample, this clonotype was seen a few times. A much larger clone lies a single base off, so this may be a read error. The chain uses TRBV5-6 and TRBJ1-2, with D uncertain. The CDR3 runs to 13 residues. Per germline, CDR1 SGHDT and CDR2 YYEEEE. The CDR3 is CVSSFYSSGGYTF. CDR3 coding DNA: TGTGTCAGCAGCTTTTACAGCTCTGGCGGCTACACCTTC. Full variable domain (remainder filled in from reference TRBV5-6 and TRBJ1-2): DAGVTQSPTHLIKTRGQQVTLRCSPKSGHDTVSWYQQALGQGPQFIFQYYEEEERQRGNFPDRFSGHQFPNYSSELNVNALLLGDSALYLCVSSFYSSGGYTFGSGTRLTVV.

Notes on this clonotype: The junction does not match germline at one end; this may be a read error. This CDR3 is CDSSSSEISGANILTF. The CDR3 DNA reads TGTGACAGCAGTTCGTCAGAAATCTCTGGGGCCAACATCCTGACTTTC. This chain links TRBV28 with TRBJ2-6, with a possible D match to TRBD1 (5 bases). In germline, CDR1 is MDHEN, CDR2 SYDVKM. The CDR3 is 16 residues long.

This clonotype was seen a single time. At one end the junction does not follow the germline gene, possibly because of a read error. V gene TRBV6-1 combines with J gene TRBJ2-1; tentative D call: TRBD1 (6 bases). Germline lookup yields CDR1 MNHNS and CDR2 SASEGT. The CDR3 loop spans 15 amino acids. Here the CDR3 DNA reads TGTGCCAGCAAGTTGACAGGACTTGGGGCAATTGAGCACTTCTTC. Its protein is CASKLTGLGAIEHFF.

About this clonotype: One junction end does not reproduce the germline sequence, and a read error may be involved. The rearrangement joins TRBV5-6 to TRBJ1-5, with D perhaps assigned TRBD1 or TRBD2 (5 bases each). The DNA end favors TRBJ2-3, so the J call may be wrong. The CDR3 sequence is 16 residues long. Germline assignment: CDR1 SGHDT and CDR2 YYEEEE. CDR3 in DNA: TGTGTCAGCAGCTTGAGGGGACCGCTTAGCAATCAGCCCCAGTATTTT. Amino acids: CVSSLRGPLSNQPQYF.

This rearrangement joins TRBV11-2 to TRBJ2-4; a weak D match, TRBD2 (5 bases). This CDR3 is 16 amino acids long. The germline V gene has CDR1 SGHAT and CDR2 FQNNGV. V was cut by 7 bases and J by 0 bases, with 16 bases left in between. The chain's CDR3 is CASTPGWELAKNIQYF. CDR3 DNA sequence: TGTGCCAGCACCCCGGGATGGGAGTTAGCCAAAAACATTCAGTACTTC.

The chain couples TRBV11-2 to TRBJ1-3; no clear D gene. The CDR3 sequence is 13 residues long. The germline V and J ends were trimmed by 6 bases and 8 bases, with 14 bases remaining between them. CDR1 and CDR2 from the germline V gene are SGHAT and FQNNGV. The CDR3 region has the DNA TGTGCCAGCAGTCAAGCGTCCGGGGACACCATATATTTT. This translates into CASSQASGDTIYF.